The 20 T cell receptor beta chains below all came from one sample that was sequenced in a study of regulatory dendritic cells for organ transplantation. These receptors are not linked to any known antigen. Sorted subsets were CFSE-labeled and cultured around five days with allogeneic dendritic cells. Measured with immunoSEQ multiplex PCR; TCRdb has only the in-frame clones, and not every one. In the table there are more than 10,000 clones, less than 80% of which are singletons. The sequenced material came from naive CD8+ T cells from blood cultured with dendritic cells. Described subset: CD45RA+ naive T cells. These receptors all stem from a human donor in good health.

The J gene is TRBJ1-1, the V gene TRBV7-3; no firm D call. V lost 5 bases, J lost 1 base, and 11 bases lay in between. CDR1 and CDR2 from the germline V gene are SGHTA and FQGTGA. This CDR3 comprises 14 residues. CDR3 protein: CASSPSEGNTEAFF. CDR3 bases: TGTGCCAGCAGCCCCTCTGAGGGGAACACTGAAGCTTTCTTT.

The chain carries TRBV4-1 and TRBJ1-3; D is ambiguous. Trimming cost V 1 base and J 0 bases, with 7 bases left between them. The V gene's germline CDR1 is MGHRA and CDR2 YSYEKL. The CDR3 extends over 15 amino acids. In nucleotides, the CDR3 is TGCGCCAGCAGCCAAGGAGCAATCTCTGGAAACACCATATATTTT. Protein: CASSQGAISGNTIYF.

The gene calls are TRBV4-3 and TRBJ2-2, with TRBD1 identical over 10 bases. This CDR3 spans 17 amino acids. V lost 0 bases, J lost 6 bases, and 7 bases stayed unmatched. Germline assignment: CDR1 LGHNA and CDR2 YSLEER. DNA for the CDR3: TGCGCCAGCAGCCAAGACCGACAGGGGGCGTTGTCCGGGGAGCTGTTTTTT. It encodes CASSQDRQGALSGELFF.

This clone was seen only a few times. V is TRBV14 and J is TRBJ1-2; D is uncertain. CDR3 size: 11 residues. The V end lost 1 base, the J end lost 13 bases, and 10 bases lay between the germline ends. Germline loops: CDR1 SGHDN, CDR2 FVKESK. The chain's CDR3 is CASSQGQVITF. The DNA for the CDR3 is TGTGCCAGCAGCCAAGGACAAGTCATCACCTTC.

The chain uses TRBV7-9 and TRBJ2-7; D possibly corresponds to TRBD1 (5 bases). Germline assignment: CDR1 SEHNR and CDR2 FQNEAQ (reference sequence). The CDR3 is 13 amino acids. The germline V and J ends were trimmed by 6 bases and 1 base, with 10 bases remaining between them. CDR3: CASSPRESYEQYF. The CDR3 coding sequence is TGTGCCAGCAGTCCCAGGGAATCCTACGAGCAGTACTTC.

This clone has a handful of counts. The chain is built from TRBV19 and TRBJ1-5, with 7 bases identical to TRBD1. Germline values: CDR1 LNHDA, CDR2 SQIVND (reference sequence). V was pared by 5 bases and J by 7 bases, with 11 bases of the junction left unmatched. The CDR3 loop spans 15 amino acids. The CDR3 reads CASSFGQDPGQPQHF. The CDR3 DNA sequence: TGTGCCAGTAGTTTTGGACAGGACCCCGGGCAGCCCCAGCATTTT.

This clone has only one observation. The chain has TRBV2 and TRBJ1-1; 10 positions match TRBD1. Trimming took 1 base from V and 5 from J; bases not matched to a gene: 1. The CDR3 is made up of 14 amino acids. Germline CDR1 SNHLY, CDR2 FYNNEI. The CDR3 reads CASSEGTGGTEAFF. CDR3 nucleotides: TGTGCCAGCAGTGAAGGGACAGGGGGTACTGAAGCTTTCTTT.

The rearrangement uses TRBV19 and TRBJ1-1, with a tentative D call TRBD1 (5 bases). Germline V CDR1 and CDR2: LNHDA, SQIVND (reference sequence). Trimming stripped 5 bases from V and 11 bases from J, with 15 bases between. This CDR3 is built from 12 residues. The CDR3 DNA follows: TGTGCCAGTAGTCTCCATCCTAAGGGGGCTTTCTTT. Its protein is CASSLHPKGAFF.

For the CDR3, the DNA is TGTGCCAGCAGTTTGGGACAGGCCTATGGCTACACCTTC. Protein product: CASSLGQAYGYTF. This chain links TRBV6-5 with TRBJ1-2, with 8 bases identical to TRBD1. CDR1 is MNHEY and CDR2 is SVGAGI in the germline V gene. Losses at the gene ends were 4 bases for V and 4 bases for J; bases not matched to a gene: 2. The CDR3 spans 13 residues.

This chain uses TRBV11-2 with TRBJ1-4; TRBD1 agrees at 7 bases. The germline gives CDR1 SGHAT, CDR2 FQNNGV. The CDR3 runs to 15 residues. The V gene end was trimmed by 1 base and the J gene end by 2 bases; junction bases not matched to a gene: 1. DNA for the CDR3: TGTGCCAGCAGCTTAGGGGGACAGACTAATGAAAAACTGTTTTTT. Residues: CASSLGGQTNEKLFF.

CDR3 DNA sequence: TGTGCCAGCAGCGTAGGAGCATCCTACGAGCAGTACTTC. Protein: CASSVGASYEQYF. The chain couples TRBV9 to TRBJ2-7, with D hard to call. Germline CDR1 and CDR2: SGDLS and YYNGEE. With 0 bases removed from V and 1 base from J, the gap between germline ends came to 5 bases. This CDR3 has 13 amino acids.

This clone has a single count. The rearrangement links TRBV7-9 to TRBJ1-1, with a tentative D call TRBD1 (6 bases). V lost 7 bases and J lost 1, with 10 bases in between. Germline V gene lookup returns CDR1 SEHNR and CDR2 FQNEAQ (reference sequence). The CDR3 covers 13 residues. CDR3 sequence reads: CASKGGKNTEAFF. The DNA for the CDR3 is TGTGCCAGCAAGGGGGGGAAGAACACTGAAGCTTTCTTT.

The chain couples TRBV7-6 to TRBJ2-3; TRBD2 matches at 12 bases. V gave up 4 bases and J gave up 4 bases; unmatched junction bases: 3. In germline, CDR1 is SGHVS, CDR2 FNYEAQ. The CDR3 spans 15 residues. CDR3 loop: CASSSSGGASDTQYF. The CDR3 bases are TGTGCCAGCAGCTCTAGCGGGGGGGCGTCAGATACGCAGTATTTT.

This clone appeared a few times. This rearrangement joins TRBV10-3 to TRBJ2-5; weak D call: TRBD2 (5 bases). CDR3 length: 16 amino acids. The germline V gene encodes CDR1 ENHRY and CDR2 SYGVKD. Trimming took 2 bases from V and 5 from J, leaving 18 bases between them. In DNA form, the CDR3 reads TGTGCCATCAGTGAGAGCGCGTTAGCGCAACTTGAGACCCAGTACTTC. Amino acid sequence: CAISESALAQLETQYF.

There are a few counts of this clone. The CDR3 sequence is CASSVGGTAREGYGYTF. The CDR3 DNA reads as TGTGCCAGCAGCGTAGGAGGGACAGCCAGAGAAGGCTATGGCTACACCTTC. This chain connects TRBV9 to TRBJ1-2; 7 bases agree with TRBD1. Looked up from germline, CDR1 is SGDLS and CDR2 is YYNGEE. V was pared by 0 bases and J by 4 bases, with 12 bases of the junction left unmatched. CDR3 length: 17 amino acids.

V and J are TRBV25-1 and TRBJ1-2, with D perhaps matching TRBD1 (6 bases). The germline V gene encodes CDR1 MGHDK and CDR2 SYGVNS. This CDR3 comprises 16 residues. V dropped 2 bases and J dropped 4 bases, with 17 bases sitting between them. The CDR3 spells CASSERGNRAPYGYTF. The CDR3 DNA reads TGTGCCAGCAGTGAAAGAGGGAACAGGGCACCCTATGGCTACACCTTC.

This clone was seen more than once but under ten times. The chain couples TRBV9 to TRBJ2-3; maybe TRBD2 (7 bases). Germline values: CDR1 SGDLS, CDR2 YYNGEE. V lost 3 bases and J lost 2, with 22 bases in between. There are 18 residues in the CDR3. The CDR3 nucleotides are TGTGCCAGCAGCGAGGAGGGGGGGTCTTCCCCCAACACAGATACGCAGTATTTT. This gives the protein CASSEEGGSSPNTDTQYF.

The chain recombines TRBV7-6 with TRBJ2-3; 8 bases are shared with TRBD2. Trimming at V came to 1 base and at J to 3 bases, leaving 3 bases not matched to a gene. Germline V CDR1 and CDR2: SGHVS, FNYEAQ. The CDR3 totals 15 residues. CDR3: CASSLEPGGTDTQYF. CDR3 bases: TGTGCCAGCAGCTTAGAGCCGGGGGGGACAGATACGCAGTATTTT.

This chain joins TRBV9 and TRBJ2-1; 10 nucleotides align to TRBD2. The V segment lost 1 base and the J segment 5 bases; nucleotides outside the gene matches: 3. The CDR3 spans 15 residues. Per the germline V gene, CDR1 is SGDLS and CDR2 is YYNGEE. As DNA, the CDR3 is TGTGCCAGCAGCGTAAAAGCGGGGGGGAACAATGAGCAGTTCTTC. This codes for CASSVKAGGNNEQFF.

V is TRBV19 and J is TRBJ2-1; TRBD2 agrees at 9 bases. The V gene end was trimmed by 4 bases and the J gene end by 2 bases; junction bases not matched to a gene: 0. There are 14 residues in the CDR3. The germline gives CDR1 LNHDA, CDR2 SQIVND (reference sequence). CDR3 nucleotides: TGTGCCAGTAGTAGCGGGGGGGCCTACAATGAGCAGTTCTTC. Amino acid sequence: CASSSGGAYNEQFF.